Below are 17 T cell receptor beta chains sequenced from a single sample in a study of PD-L1 blockade in urothelial cancer. Time point in this sample: peripheral blood 6 weeks after treatment start. Assay: immunoSEQ multiplex PCR; the TCRdb copy retains only in-frame clones and omits some. The table includes 45,000 to 50,000 clones, approximately 80% detected once. The sequenced sample was PBMCs, obtained around atezolizumab (anti-PD-L1) treatment. These receptors originate from a man between 65 and 85 years old with urothelial cancer.

The V and J genes are TRBV5-1 and TRBJ2-2, with 9 bases identical to TRBD1. V dropped 4 bases and J dropped 4; count of bases not matched to a gene: 11. The germline V gene has CDR1 SGHRS and CDR2 YFSETQ. There are 17 residues in the CDR3. CDR3 sequence reads: CASSPDRDRATTGELFF. The CDR3 DNA follows: TGCGCCAGCAGCCCAGACCGGGACAGGGCTACCACCGGGGAGCTGTTTTTT.

The chain recombines TRBV5-1 with TRBJ2-7; a possible D gene is TRBD1 (5 bases). There are 16 residues in the CDR3. Trimming removed 0 bases at V and 2 bases at J, with 15 bases between. Germline CDR1 is SGHRS and CDR2 is YFSETQ. The CDR3 loop is CASSLAYPQGTYEQYF. In DNA form, the CDR3 reads TGCGCCAGCAGCTTGGCCTATCCCCAGGGCACCTACGAGCAGTACTTC.

This sequence joins TRBV4-2 and TRBJ1-1; TRBD1 matches 8 bases. The germline V gene has CDR1 LGHNA and CDR2 YNFKEQ. With V trimmed by 7 bases and J by 2 bases, 9 bases remained unmatched. The CDR3 runs to 15 residues. The CDR3 bases are TGTGCCAGCATCCGTCGGACAGGGTACAACACTGAAGCTTTCTTT. Amino acids: CASIRRTGYNTEAFF.

CDR3 sequence reads: CASSPQGANYEQYF. CDR3 sequence (DNA): TGTGCCAGCAGCCCACAGGGGGCAAACTACGAGCAGTACTTC. This chain uses TRBV2 with TRBJ2-7, with 9 bases identical to TRBD1. The length of the CDR3 is 14 residues. Losses at the gene ends were 6 bases for V and 3 bases for J; bases not matched to a gene: 6. Germline V lookup: CDR1 SNHLY, CDR2 FYNNEI.

The chain links TRBV10-1 to TRBJ2-1, with 10 bases lining up with TRBD2. With V trimmed by 3 bases and J by 3 bases, 5 bases remained unmatched. CDR3 size: 16 residues. CDR1 is WNHNN, CDR2 SYGVQD, per germline (reference sequence). CDR3: CASSDRTSGFYNEQFF. The CDR3 DNA reads TGCGCCAGCAGTGACCGGACTAGCGGATTCTACAATGAGCAGTTCTTC.

V and J are TRBV7-9 and TRBJ2-5; D perhaps matches TRBD1 (5 bases). V lost 6 bases, J lost 5 bases, and 19 bases lay in between. This CDR3 region has 15 residues. The germline gives CDR1 SEHNR, CDR2 FQNEAQ (reference sequence). The CDR3 nucleotides are TGTGCCAGCAGACCCCCTTTCAGGGTTGGCGAGACCCAGTACTTC. This gives the protein CASRPPFRVGETQYF.

The chain links TRBV7-3 to TRBJ1-1; D may be TRBD1 (6 bases). The CDR3 extends over 15 amino acids. Germline V gene data show CDR1 as SGHTA and CDR2 as FQGTGA. V gave up 5 bases and J gave up 5 bases, with 18 bases separating them. CDR3 in DNA: TGTGCCAGCAGCCCTCAAGCAGGGGAAGGGACTGAAGCTTTCTTT. Translated: CASSPQAGEGTEAFF.

The V and J genes are TRBV28 and TRBJ1-4; TRBD1 matches 8 bases. V dropped 5 bases and J dropped 10; count of bases not matched to a gene: 9. This CDR3 has 14 residues. Germline assignment: CDR1 MDHEN and CDR2 SYDVKM. The CDR3 sequence is CASSLRTGTGKLFF. CDR3 nucleotides: TGTGCCAGCAGTCTCCGGACAGGGACCGGAAAACTGTTTTTT.

This clone was seen a handful of times. The chain joins TRBV5-4 to TRBJ1-1, with D uncertain. The germline V gene encodes CDR1 SGHNT and CDR2 YYREEE (reference sequence). V was shortened by 3 bases and J by 4 bases, with 10 bases between the two germline ends. The CDR3 is made up of 13 amino acids. CDR3 residues: CASSSPPGTEAFF. DNA of the CDR3: TGTGCCAGCAGCTCCCCACCGGGCACTGAAGCTTTCTTT.

This chain links TRBV5-6 with TRBJ2-5; D might be TRBD2 (5 bases). Germline lookup yields CDR1 SGHDT and CDR2 YYEEEE. Trimming took 2 bases from V and 1 from J, leaving 15 bases between them. This CDR3 has 16 amino acids. CDR3 protein: CASSFGIPTLQETQYF. The CDR3, as DNA: TGTGCCAGCAGCTTCGGGATCCCGACCCTCCAAGAGACCCAGTACTTC.

V gene TRBV7-6 combines with J gene TRBJ1-3; D is possibly TRBD1 (5 bases). CDR3 length: 16 residues. The germline V gene has CDR1 SGHVS and CDR2 FNYEAQ. Trimming stripped 0 bases from V and 1 base from J, with 10 bases between. In nucleotides, the CDR3 is TGTGCCAGCAGCTTAGCGGGGCCCAGGTCTGGAAACACCATATATTTT. Translation: CASSLAGPRSGNTIYF.

The genes are TRBV28 and TRBJ2-7; TRBD1 might be the D (5 bases). The V gene lost 7 bases and the J gene lost 1 base, with 14 bases spanning the gap. This CDR3 is 14 amino acids long. Germline V gene sequence: CDR1 MDHEN, CDR2 SYDVKM. CDR3 sequence reads: CASTLTGLSYEQYF. The CDR3 DNA sequence: TGTGCCAGCACGCTCACAGGTCTATCCTACGAGCAGTACTTC.

The chain links TRBV5-1 to TRBJ2-3; D gene ambiguous. Germline CDR1 and CDR2: SGHRS and YFSETQ. Deletions cut 4 bases from V and 0 bases from J, with 6 bases between. The CDR3 runs 13 residues. CDR3 nucleotide sequence: TGCGCCAGCAGCCCCACTAGCACAGATACGCAGTATTTT. This sequence encodes CASSPTSTDTQYF.

For the CDR3, the DNA is TGTGCCAGTACCAATGTAGGGGATGGGGCCAACGTCCTGACTTTC. It yields the protein CASTNVGDGANVLTF. The rearrangement joins TRBV19 to TRBJ2-6; tentative D call: TRBD1 (5 bases). Trimming took 7 bases from V and 3 from J, leaving 13 bases between them. There are 15 residues in the CDR3. Per germline, CDR1 LNHDA and CDR2 SQIVND (reference sequence).

The chain is built from TRBV27 and TRBJ2-3; D might be TRBD2 (5 bases). V was pared by 3 bases and J by 2 bases, with 12 bases between. Germline lookup yields CDR1 MNHEY and CDR2 SMNVEV (reference sequence). The CDR3 totals 15 residues. DNA of the CDR3: TGTGCCAGCAGTTTTCGGGGTCGGTTCACAGATACGCAGTATTTT. The encoded protein is CASSFRGRFTDTQYF.

The chain links TRBV6-1 to TRBJ1-1; TRBD1 is a possible D gene (5 bases). Trimming took off 1 base at V and 5 bases at J, with 14 bases between the two ends. The germline CDR1 and CDR2 sequences are MNHNS and SASEGT. The CDR3 contains 15 residues. CDR3 sequence: CASSEVWQEGTEAFF. Here the CDR3 DNA reads TGTGCCAGCAGTGAAGTGTGGCAGGAGGGGACTGAAGCTTTCTTT.

V is TRBV7-9 and J is TRBJ2-1, with D unresolved. The V end was cut by 1 base, the J end by 0 bases, with 4 bases between. CDR3 length equals 14 residues. From germline, CDR1 is SEHNR and CDR2 FQNEAQ (reference sequence). The CDR3 nucleotides are TGTGCCAGCAGCTTAGGTAACTCCTACAATGAGCAGTTCTTC. Amino acid sequence: CASSLGNSYNEQFF.